This entry describes one TCR beta chain. Its target is not known. TCRdb's table, derived via immunoSEQ multiplex PCR, lists solely in-frame clones and lacks some. The sample shows hundreds of thousands of clones, about 96% of them seen only once. The data derive from a study of shared clonotypes between healthy human individuals. The V gene lost 1 base and the J gene lost 6 bases, with 14 bases spanning the gap. Germline V gene sequence: CDR1 SGHRS, CDR2 YFSETQ. This CDR3 is built from 15 residues. Study-wide points: For sorted subsets, rarefaction showed incomplete sequencing despite large depth.

The chain employs TRBV5-1 and TRBJ2-1; tentative D call: TRBD1 (6 bases). The sequence was obtained from a woman between 25 and 40 years old in good health. The sample was naive CD4+ T cells sorted from blood. Described subset: CD45RA+ positively selected. In DNA, the CDR3 is TGCGCCAGCAGCTTGACTAGTCAGGGGATCAATGAGCAGTTCTTC. Translated, it gives CASSLTSQGINEQFF.